These 28 T cell receptor beta chains were sequenced from one sample in a study of cytomegalovirus exposure and HLA in healthy donors. Here immunoSEQ multiplex PCR was the method, and the copy in TCRdb shows in-frame clones only, minus some. In the table there are 130,000 to 150,000 clones, approximately 86% of which are singletons. Sequencing input: PBMCs. The receptors here all came from a man younger than 35 in good health and CMV-seropositive.

The chain recombines TRBV5-5 with TRBJ1-5, with D possibly being TRBD1 (6 bases). Germline V gives CDR1 SGHKS, CDR2 YYEKEE (reference sequence). V shed 4 bases and J shed 6 bases, with 20 bases lying between them. CDR3 length: 16 residues. The CDR3 protein is CASSPRGGKGGQPQHF. In DNA form, the CDR3 reads TGTGCCAGCAGCCCCAGGGGAGGGAAAGGGGGTCAGCCCCAGCATTTT. The whole variable domain, filled in from reference TRBV5-5 and TRBJ1-5, reads DAGVTQSPTHLIKTRGQQVTLRCSPISGHKSVSWYQQVLGQGPQFIFQYYEKEERGRGNFPDRFSARQFPNYSSELNVNALLLGDSALYLCASSPRGGKGGQPQHFGDGTRLSIL.

V and J are TRBV29-1 and TRBJ2-2; TRBD2 matches 8 bases. Losses at the gene ends were 5 bases for V and 5 bases for J; bases not matched to a gene: 4. This CDR3 has 13 residues. Germline CDR1 is SQVTM and CDR2 is ANQGSEA. The CDR3 reads CSVPREGTGELFF. CDR3 coding DNA: TGCAGCGTTCCCCGGGAGGGGACCGGGGAGCTGTTTTTT.

The CDR3 reads CASSKAKNPPNPNYGYTF. The CDR3 DNA is TGTGCCAGTAGTAAAGCCAAAAACCCTCCCAACCCTAACTATGGCTACACCTTC. This chain links TRBV19 with TRBJ1-2, with D hard to call. V dropped 4 bases and J dropped 0 bases, with 21 bases sitting between them. The CDR3 loop spans 18 amino acids. Germline V gene lookup returns CDR1 LNHDA and CDR2 SQIVND (reference sequence).

The chain combines TRBV6-5 with TRBJ1-5; 9 bases are a match to TRBD1. This CDR3 spans 14 amino acids. J was trimmed by 7 bases and V by 4 bases; bases with no gene match: 5. From germline, CDR1 is MNHEY and CDR2 SVGAGI. CDR3 amino acids: CASSLTGGEQPQHF. DNA of the CDR3: TGTGCCAGCAGTTTGACAGGGGGAGAGCAGCCCCAGCATTTT.

The V gene is TRBV20-1, the J gene TRBJ2-1; TRBD2 might be the D (5 bases). CDR1 is DFQATT and CDR2 is SNEGSKA in the germline V gene (reference sequence). The CDR3 totals 11 residues. V gave up 6 bases and J gave up 4 bases, with 7 bases separating them. DNA of the CDR3: TGCAGTGCCCGAGGGTACAATGAGCAGTTCTTC. Translation: CSARGYNEQFF.

This sequence joins TRBV7-6 and TRBJ2-3; D might be TRBD1 (5 bases). V gave up 4 bases and J gave up 0 bases, with 14 bases separating them. This CDR3 spans 16 amino acids. In germline, CDR1 is SGHVS, CDR2 FNYEAQ. CDR3 nucleotide sequence: TGTGCCAGCAGCTCTTTAGGACATACTAGCACAGATACGCAGTATTTT. Translated: CASSSLGHTSTDTQYF.

This clone was seen just once. V and J are TRBV6-1 and TRBJ1-3; 7 bases fit TRBD1. Germline values: CDR1 MNHNS, CDR2 SASEGT. V shed 8 bases and J 5 bases; nucleotides not matched to a gene: 12. This CDR3 has 15 amino acids. CDR3 DNA sequence: TGTGCCAGCCTCGCATCCGTGACAGGGCGAAACACCATATATTTT. As protein: CASLASVTGRNTIYF.

The chain recombines TRBV4-1 with TRBJ1-4; 12 bases are a match to TRBD1. From germline, CDR1 is MGHRA and CDR2 YSYEKL. This CDR3 has 18 residues. The V gene end was trimmed by 1 base and the J gene end by 6 bases; junction bases not matched to a gene: 9. This chain's CDR3 is CASSQARDRGLGHEKLFF. The CDR3 DNA reads as TGCGCCAGCAGCCAAGCCCGGGACAGGGGGCTTGGGCATGAAAAACTGTTTTTT.

This chain links TRBV2 with TRBJ2-7; the D gene is possibly TRBD1 (6 bases). The V end was cut by 7 bases, the J end by 4 bases, with 14 bases between. CDR3 length equals 13 residues. Germline lookup yields CDR1 SNHLY and CDR2 FYNNEI. This CDR3 reads CASKGVRTYEQYF. CDR3 in DNA: TGTGCCAGCAAGGGGGTCAGGACGTACGAGCAGTACTTC.

The J gene is TRBJ2-1, the V gene TRBV29-1; 9 positions agree with TRBD2. CDR1 and CDR2 from the germline V gene are SQVTM and ANQGSEA. The CDR3 contains 15 residues. Trimming at V came to 5 bases and at J to 0 bases, leaving 5 bases not matched to a gene. The CDR3 reads CSVPTSGSSYNEQFF. The DNA of the CDR3 is TGCAGCGTTCCGACTAGCGGTAGCTCCTACAATGAGCAGTTCTTC.

The rearrangement joins TRBV30 to TRBJ1-3, with D possibly TRBD1 on 5 matching bases. Trimming cost V 8 bases and J 0 bases, with 17 bases left between them. The germline V gene encodes CDR1 GTSNPN and CDR2 SVGIG (reference sequence). The CDR3 has 15 amino acids. The DNA of the CDR3 is TGTGCCGGTGGACAAGGGGTGAACTCTGGAAACACCATATATTTT. Protein: CAGGQGVNSGNTIYF.

The chain links TRBV28 to TRBJ2-7, with a tentative D call TRBD1 (5 bases). This CDR3 is 13 amino acids long. Germline V CDR1 and CDR2: MDHEN, SYDVKM. The V and J ends lost 7 bases and 4 bases respectively, with 14 bases between them. The CDR3 loop is CASTLGVNYEQYF. CDR3 sequence (DNA): TGTGCCAGCACCCTAGGGGTAAATTACGAGCAGTACTTC.

By share, this clone counts as hyperexpanded. The V call is TRBV29-1, the J call TRBJ1-2; 10 bases fit TRBD1. Germline V gene lookup returns CDR1 SQVTM and CDR2 ANQGSEA. V shed 1 base, J shed 7 bases, and the junction held 9 bases outside the gene matches. The CDR3 runs 15 residues. CDR3 nucleotide sequence: TGCAGCGTTGAAGGGGGACAGGGGTCTTCTTTTGGCTACACCTTC. Translation gives CSVEGGQGSSFGYTF.

This rearrangement joins TRBV6-6 to TRBJ2-1; D is possibly TRBD2 (6 bases). Germline-derived CDR1 and CDR2 are MNHNY and SVGAGI (reference sequence). This CDR3 is built from 15 residues. The V end lost 10 bases, the J end lost 5 bases, and 21 bases lay between the germline ends. The CDR3 region has the DNA TGTGCCATACGGAGGGCCGGTTTAGACCACAATGAGCAGTTCTTC. It is translated as CAIRRAGLDHNEQFF.

V and J are TRBV4-2 and TRBJ1-2; D unresolved. This CDR3 region has 15 residues. Per germline, CDR1 LGHNA and CDR2 YNFKEQ. The V gene lost 0 bases and the J gene lost 3 bases, with 11 bases spanning the gap. As DNA, the CDR3 is TGTGCCAGCAGCCAAGAAAAAGCGGGATACTATGGCTACACCTTC. Amino acid sequence: CASSQEKAGYYGYTF.

The chain couples TRBV4-1 to TRBJ1-5, with D perhaps matching TRBD1 (5 bases). Germline V gene data show CDR1 as MGHRA and CDR2 as YSYEKL. The germline V and J ends were trimmed by 1 base and 1 base, with 26 bases remaining between them. This CDR3 region has 21 residues. CDR3 DNA: TGCGCCAGCAGCCAAGGGGCCAACGTCCGGACATCCCATGTCAGCAATCAGCCCCAGCATTTT. Its translation is CASSQGANVRTSHVSNQPQHF.

There are a few counts of this clone. The chain carries TRBV29-1 and TRBJ1-1; 7 bases line up with TRBD1. The CDR3 extends over 14 amino acids. Losses at the gene ends were 4 bases for V and 6 bases for J; bases not matched to a gene: 11. CDR1 is SQVTM and CDR2 is ANQGSEA in the germline V gene. This CDR3 reads CSVARDSWSAEAFF. The DNA for the CDR3 is TGCAGCGTTGCCCGGGACAGCTGGTCGGCTGAAGCTTTCTTT.

V and J are TRBV29-1 and TRBJ1-2; TRBD1 might be the D (6 bases). CDR1 is SQVTM, CDR2 ANQGSEA, per germline. The CDR3 loop spans 13 amino acids. V gave up 7 bases and J gave up 7 bases, with 19 bases separating them. The CDR3 protein is CSADQGTIFGYTF. The CDR3 coding sequence is TGCAGCGCCGATCAGGGGACAATCTTTGGCTACACCTTC.

The chain combines TRBV7-9 with TRBJ1-4, with 9 bases identical to TRBD1. CDR1 SEHNR and CDR2 FQNEAQ come from the germline V gene (reference sequence). With 5 bases clipped from V and 7 bases from J, the junction kept 8 bases outside the gene matches. The CDR3 consists of 15 residues. The CDR3 DNA follows: TGTGCCAGCAGCGTACGAACAGGGGGCGGTGAAAAACTGTTTTTT. It codes for CASSVRTGGGEKLFF.

This chain joins TRBV2 and TRBJ2-1; D is possibly TRBD1 (5 bases). The germline gives CDR1 SNHLY, CDR2 FYNNEI. There are 15 residues in the CDR3. Trimming stripped 7 bases from V and 4 bases from J, with 17 bases between. The CDR3 sequence: CASILGPRQYNEQFF. CDR3 in DNA: TGTGCCAGCATCCTGGGGCCTCGACAATACAATGAGCAGTTCTTC.

The chain uses TRBV5-1 and TRBJ2-1; no reliable D call. This CDR3 has 14 residues. The germline V gene has CDR1 SGHRS and CDR2 YFSETQ. The V and J ends lost 0 bases and 0 bases respectively, with 4 bases between them. DNA of the CDR3: TGCGCCAGCAGCTTGGCTAGCTCCTACAATGAGCAGTTCTTC. This encodes CASSLASSYNEQFF.

The chain has TRBV5-4 and TRBJ1-1; maybe TRBD1 (5 bases). Germline CDR1 SGHNT, CDR2 YYREEE (reference sequence). Trimming cost V 5 bases and J 0 bases, with 8 bases left between them. The CDR3 consists of 13 residues. The CDR3 DNA follows: TGTGCCAGCAGTAGGGGAATGAACACTGAAGCTTTCTTT. Encoded protein: CASSRGMNTEAFF.

V is TRBV14 and J is TRBJ2-5; TRBD2 is a possible D gene (6 bases). The CDR3 runs 17 residues. Germline V CDR1 and CDR2: SGHDN, FVKESK. The V gene lost 1 base and the J gene lost 2 bases, with 17 bases spanning the gap. CDR3 region: CASSQGRFLAYQETQYF. DNA of the CDR3: TGTGCCAGCAGCCAAGGGCGGTTTCTAGCGTATCAAGAGACCCAGTACTTC.

The genes are TRBV9 and TRBJ1-5, with D unresolved. Germline V lookup: CDR1 SGDLS, CDR2 YYNGEE. The CDR3 length is 13 residues. Trimming removed 2 bases at V and 6 bases at J, with 9 bases between. CDR3 in DNA: TGTGCCAGCAGCGTGATGGGGAGTCAGCCCCAGCATTTT. Its protein product is CASSVMGSQPQHF.

The chain carries TRBV6-5 and TRBJ2-7, with D hard to call. Germline-derived CDR1 and CDR2 are MNHEY and SVGAGI. This CDR3 has 11 amino acids. The V end lost 5 bases, the J end lost 1 base, and 3 bases lay between the germline ends. The CDR3 region has the DNA TGTGCCAGCAGTCAGTCCTACGAGCAGTACTTC. Its translation is CASSQSYEQYF.

J is TRBJ1-4 and V is TRBV11-2, with TRBD1 matching 11 bases. J was trimmed by 9 bases and V by 3 bases; bases with no gene match: 6. CDR1 SGHAT and CDR2 FQNNGV come from the germline V gene. CDR3 length: 15 amino acids. CDR3 DNA: TGTGCCAGCAGCTTCTCCGGGACAGGGGGAAAAAAACTGTTTTTT. Translating it yields CASSFSGTGGKKLFF. Combining the CDR3 with reference TRBV11-2 and TRBJ1-4 gives the whole variable domain EAGVAQSPRYKIIEKRQSVAFWCNPISGHATLYWYQQILGQGPKLLIQFQNNGVVDDSQLPKDRFSAERLKGVDSTLKIQPAKLEDSAVYLCASSFSGTGGKKLFFGSGTQLSVL.

The chain employs TRBV11-1 and TRBJ2-1, with 8 bases lining up with TRBD1. Germline CDR1 reads SGHAT; CDR2 reads FQDESV (reference sequence). V dropped 6 bases and J dropped 4; count of bases not matched to a gene: 14. The CDR3 is 17 amino acids. The CDR3 coding sequence is TGTGCCAGCAGACGAACAGGGGGTAGGGGTGTGTACAATGAGCAGTTCTTC. Residues: CASRRTGGRGVYNEQFF. Full variable domain (remainder filled in from reference TRBV11-1 and TRBJ2-1): EAEVAQSPRYKITEKSQAVAFWCDPISGHATLYWYRQILGQGPELLVQFQDESVVDDSQLPKDRFSAERLKGVDSTLKIQPAELGDSAMYLCASRRTGGRGVYNEQFFGPGTRLTVL.

In its sample, this clone was seen a few times. The DNA of the CDR3 is TGTGCCAGCAGTGACCACGGGGCTAACTATGGCTACACCTTC. Translated: CASSDHGANYGYTF. The chain has TRBV25-1 and TRBJ1-2; D is uncertain. Germline loops: CDR1 MGHDK, CDR2 SYGVNS. CDR3 length: 14 amino acids. The germline V and J ends were trimmed by 3 bases and 0 bases, with 8 bases remaining between them.